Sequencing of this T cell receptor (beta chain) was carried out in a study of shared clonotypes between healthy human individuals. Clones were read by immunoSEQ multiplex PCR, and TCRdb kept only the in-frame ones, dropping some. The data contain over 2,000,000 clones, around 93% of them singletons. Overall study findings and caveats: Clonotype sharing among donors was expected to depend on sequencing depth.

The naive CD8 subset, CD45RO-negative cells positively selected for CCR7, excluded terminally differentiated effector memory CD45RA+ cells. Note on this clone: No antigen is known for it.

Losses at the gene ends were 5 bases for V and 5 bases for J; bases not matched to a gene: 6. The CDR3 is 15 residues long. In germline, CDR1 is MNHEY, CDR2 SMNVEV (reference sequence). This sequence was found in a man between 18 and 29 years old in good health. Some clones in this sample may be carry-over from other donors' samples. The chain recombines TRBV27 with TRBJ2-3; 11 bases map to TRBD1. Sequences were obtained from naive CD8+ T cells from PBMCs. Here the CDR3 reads CASSQDRGQRDTQYF. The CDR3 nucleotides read TGTGCCAGCAGTCAGGACAGGGGGCAGAGAGATACGCAGTATTTT.